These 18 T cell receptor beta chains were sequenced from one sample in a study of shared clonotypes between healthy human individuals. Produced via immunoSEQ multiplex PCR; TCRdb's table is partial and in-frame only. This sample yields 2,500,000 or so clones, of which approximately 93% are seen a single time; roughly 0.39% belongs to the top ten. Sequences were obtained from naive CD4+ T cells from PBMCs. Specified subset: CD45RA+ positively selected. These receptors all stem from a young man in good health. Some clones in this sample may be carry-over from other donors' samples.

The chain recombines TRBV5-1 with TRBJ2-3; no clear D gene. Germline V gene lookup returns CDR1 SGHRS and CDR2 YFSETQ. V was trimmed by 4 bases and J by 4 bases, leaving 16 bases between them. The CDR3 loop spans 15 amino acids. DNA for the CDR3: TGCGCCAGCAGCCCCTATGTGCACGTGGCAGATACGCAGTATTTT. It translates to CASSPYVHVADTQYF.

CDR3 nucleotide sequence: TGCGCCAGCAGCCAAGCCACAGGGTGGCGGATTAATGAGCAGTTCTTC. Protein sequence: CASSQATGWRINEQFF. This sequence joins TRBV4-3 and TRBJ2-1; D perhaps matches TRBD1 (6 bases). Germline V gene sequence: CDR1 LGHNA, CDR2 YSLEER. V lost 1 base to trimming and J lost 7 bases, with 17 bases between them. The CDR3 length is 16 residues.

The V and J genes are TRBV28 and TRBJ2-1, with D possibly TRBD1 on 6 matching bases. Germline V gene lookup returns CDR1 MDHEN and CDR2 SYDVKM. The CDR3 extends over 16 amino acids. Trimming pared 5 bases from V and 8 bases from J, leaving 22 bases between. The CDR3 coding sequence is TGTGCCAGCAGTGCCGCAGGGACAACGACCCAACATGAGCAGTTCTTC. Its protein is CASSAAGTTTQHEQFF.

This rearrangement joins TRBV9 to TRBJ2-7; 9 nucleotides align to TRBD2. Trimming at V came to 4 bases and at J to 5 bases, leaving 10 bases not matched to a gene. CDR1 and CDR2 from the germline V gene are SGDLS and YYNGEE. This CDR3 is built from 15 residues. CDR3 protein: CASSSQAGGGHEQYF. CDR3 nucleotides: TGTGCCAGCAGCTCCCAAGCGGGAGGTGGCCACGAGCAGTACTTC.

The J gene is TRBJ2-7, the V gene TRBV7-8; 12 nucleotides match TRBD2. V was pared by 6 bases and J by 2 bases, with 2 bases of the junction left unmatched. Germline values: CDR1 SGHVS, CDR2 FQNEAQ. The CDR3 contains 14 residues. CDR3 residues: CASRTSGSPYEQYF. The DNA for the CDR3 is TGTGCCAGCAGGACTAGCGGGAGCCCCTACGAGCAGTACTTC.

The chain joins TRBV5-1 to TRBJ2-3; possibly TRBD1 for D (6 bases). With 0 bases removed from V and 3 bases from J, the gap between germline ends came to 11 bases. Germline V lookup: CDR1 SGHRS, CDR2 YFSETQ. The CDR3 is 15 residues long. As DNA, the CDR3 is TGCGCCAGCAGCTTGGTCGGACAGATGACAGATACGCAGTATTTT. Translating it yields CASSLVGQMTDTQYF.

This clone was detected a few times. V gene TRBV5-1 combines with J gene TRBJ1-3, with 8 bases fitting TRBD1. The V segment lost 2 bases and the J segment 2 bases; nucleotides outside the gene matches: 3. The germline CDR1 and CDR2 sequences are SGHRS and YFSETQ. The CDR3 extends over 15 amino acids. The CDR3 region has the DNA TGCGCCAGCAGCTTATTACAGGGGGCTGGAAACACCATATATTTT. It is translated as CASSLLQGAGNTIYF.

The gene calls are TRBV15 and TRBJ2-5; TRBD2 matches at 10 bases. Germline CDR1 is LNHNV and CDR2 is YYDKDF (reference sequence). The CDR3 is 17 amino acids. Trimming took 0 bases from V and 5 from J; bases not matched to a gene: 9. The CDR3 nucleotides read TGTGCCACCAGCAGAGATCGGTGGCTAGCGGGAGCGGAGACCCAGTACTTC. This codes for CATSRDRWLAGAETQYF.

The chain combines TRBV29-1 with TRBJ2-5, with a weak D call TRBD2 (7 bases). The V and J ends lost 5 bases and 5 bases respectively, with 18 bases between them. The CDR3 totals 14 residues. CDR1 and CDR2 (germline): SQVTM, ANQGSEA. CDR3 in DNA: TGCAGCGTTTCTGGGGGCGGGAGCGGGGAGACCCAGTACTTC. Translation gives CSVSGGGSGETQYF.

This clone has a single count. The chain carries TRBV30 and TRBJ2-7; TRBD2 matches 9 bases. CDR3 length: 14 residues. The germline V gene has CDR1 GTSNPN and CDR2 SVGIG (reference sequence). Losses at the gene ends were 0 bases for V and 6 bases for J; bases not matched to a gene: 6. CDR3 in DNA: TGTGCCTGGAGTGTATTAGCGGGAGCTGGCGAGCAGTACTTC. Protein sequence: CAWSVLAGAGEQYF.

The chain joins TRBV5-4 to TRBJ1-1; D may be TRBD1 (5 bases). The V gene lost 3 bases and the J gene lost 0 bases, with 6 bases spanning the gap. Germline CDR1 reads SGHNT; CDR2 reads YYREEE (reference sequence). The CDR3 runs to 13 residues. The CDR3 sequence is CASSWDVNTEAFF. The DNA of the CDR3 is TGTGCCAGCAGCTGGGACGTGAACACTGAAGCTTTCTTT.

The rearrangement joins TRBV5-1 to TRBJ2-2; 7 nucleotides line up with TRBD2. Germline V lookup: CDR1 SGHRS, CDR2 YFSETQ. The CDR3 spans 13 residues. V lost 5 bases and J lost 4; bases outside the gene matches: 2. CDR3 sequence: CASSREVTGELFF. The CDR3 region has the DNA TGCGCCAGCAGTCGGGAGGTCACCGGGGAGCTGTTTTTT.

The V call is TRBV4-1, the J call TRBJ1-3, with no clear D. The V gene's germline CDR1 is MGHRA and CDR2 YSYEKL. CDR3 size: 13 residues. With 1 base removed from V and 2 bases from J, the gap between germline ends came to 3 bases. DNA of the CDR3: TGCGCCAGCAGCCAAGTTGCTGGAAACACCATATATTTT. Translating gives CASSQVAGNTIYF.

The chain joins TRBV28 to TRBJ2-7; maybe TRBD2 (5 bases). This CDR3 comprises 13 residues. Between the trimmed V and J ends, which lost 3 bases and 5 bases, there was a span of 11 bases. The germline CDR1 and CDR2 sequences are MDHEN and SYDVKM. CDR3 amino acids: CASSLWPGDEQYF. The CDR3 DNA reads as TGTGCCAGCAGTTTGTGGCCCGGGGACGAGCAGTACTTC. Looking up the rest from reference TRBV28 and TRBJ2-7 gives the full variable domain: DVKVTQSSRYLVKRTGEKVFLECVQDMDHENMFWYRQDPGLGLRLIYFSYDVKMKEKGDIPEGYSVSREKKERFSLILESASTNQTSMYLCASSLWPGDEQYFGPGTRLTVT.

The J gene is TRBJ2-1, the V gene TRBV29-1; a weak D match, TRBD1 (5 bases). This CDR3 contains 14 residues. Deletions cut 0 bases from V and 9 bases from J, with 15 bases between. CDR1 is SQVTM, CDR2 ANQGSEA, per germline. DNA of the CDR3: TGCAGCGTTGAAGAAGAAGGACATAAGCCTGAGCAGTTCTTC. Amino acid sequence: CSVEEEGHKPEQFF.

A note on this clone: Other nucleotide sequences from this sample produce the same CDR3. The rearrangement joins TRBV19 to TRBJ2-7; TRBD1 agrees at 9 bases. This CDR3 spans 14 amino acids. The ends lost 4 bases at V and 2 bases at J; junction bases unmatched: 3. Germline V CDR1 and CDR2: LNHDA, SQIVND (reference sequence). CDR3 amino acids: CASSTGTGPYEQYF. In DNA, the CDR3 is TGTGCCAGTAGTACCGGGACAGGGCCCTACGAGCAGTACTTC.

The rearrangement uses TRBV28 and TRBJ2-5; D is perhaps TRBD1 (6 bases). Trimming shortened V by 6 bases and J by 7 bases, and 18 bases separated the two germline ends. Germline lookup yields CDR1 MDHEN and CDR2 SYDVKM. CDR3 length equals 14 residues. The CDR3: CASSPGGLRGTQYF. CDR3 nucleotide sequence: TGTGCCAGCAGCCCTGGGGGCCTCCGGGGGACCCAGTACTTC.

The CDR3 loop reads CATSRGGMERRTTGQYF. The CDR3 coding sequence is TGTGCCACCAGCAGAGGGGGCATGGAGCGGAGGACTACGGGGCAGTACTTC. The chain joins TRBV15 to TRBJ2-7; tentatively, D is TRBD2 (6 bases). The CDR3 has 17 residues. The germline V gene has CDR1 LNHNV and CDR2 YYDKDF (reference sequence). V was shortened by 1 base and J by 9 bases, with 25 bases between the two germline ends.